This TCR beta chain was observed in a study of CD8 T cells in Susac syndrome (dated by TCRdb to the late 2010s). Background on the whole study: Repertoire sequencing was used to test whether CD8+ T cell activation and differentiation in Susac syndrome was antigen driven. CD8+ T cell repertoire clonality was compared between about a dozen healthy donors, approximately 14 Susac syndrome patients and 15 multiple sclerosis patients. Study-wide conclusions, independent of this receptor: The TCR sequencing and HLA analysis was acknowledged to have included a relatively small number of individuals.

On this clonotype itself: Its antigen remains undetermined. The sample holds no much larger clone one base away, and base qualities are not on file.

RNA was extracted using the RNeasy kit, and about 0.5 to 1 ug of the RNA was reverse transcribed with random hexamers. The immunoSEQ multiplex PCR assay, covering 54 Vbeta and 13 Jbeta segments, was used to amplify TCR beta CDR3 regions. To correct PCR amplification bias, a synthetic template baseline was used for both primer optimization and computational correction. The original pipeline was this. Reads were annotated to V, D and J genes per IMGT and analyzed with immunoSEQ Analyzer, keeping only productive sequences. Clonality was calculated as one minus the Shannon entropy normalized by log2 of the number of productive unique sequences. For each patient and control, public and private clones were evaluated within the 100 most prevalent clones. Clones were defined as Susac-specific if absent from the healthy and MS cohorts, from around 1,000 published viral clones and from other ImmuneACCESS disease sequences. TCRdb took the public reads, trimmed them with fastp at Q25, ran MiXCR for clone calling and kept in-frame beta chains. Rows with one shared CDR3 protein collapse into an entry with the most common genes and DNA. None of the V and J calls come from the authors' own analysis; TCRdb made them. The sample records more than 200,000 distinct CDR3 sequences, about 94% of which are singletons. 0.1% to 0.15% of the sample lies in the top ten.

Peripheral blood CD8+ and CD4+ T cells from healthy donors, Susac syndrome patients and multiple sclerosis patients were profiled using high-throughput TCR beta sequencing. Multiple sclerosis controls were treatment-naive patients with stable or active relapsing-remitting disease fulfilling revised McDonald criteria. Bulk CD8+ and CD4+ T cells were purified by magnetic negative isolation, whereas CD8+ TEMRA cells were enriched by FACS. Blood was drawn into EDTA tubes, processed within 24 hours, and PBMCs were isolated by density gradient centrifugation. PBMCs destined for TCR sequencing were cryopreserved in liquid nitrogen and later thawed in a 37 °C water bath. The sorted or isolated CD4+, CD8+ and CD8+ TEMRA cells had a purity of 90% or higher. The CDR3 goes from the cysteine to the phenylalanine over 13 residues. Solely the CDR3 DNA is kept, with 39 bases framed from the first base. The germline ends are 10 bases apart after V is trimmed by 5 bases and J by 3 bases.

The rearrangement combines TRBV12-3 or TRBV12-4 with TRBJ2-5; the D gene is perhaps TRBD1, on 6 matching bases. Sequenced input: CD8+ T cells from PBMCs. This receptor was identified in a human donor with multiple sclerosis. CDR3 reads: CASSHREEETQYF. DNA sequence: TGTGCCAGCAGTCACAGGGAAGAAGAGACCCAGTACTTC.